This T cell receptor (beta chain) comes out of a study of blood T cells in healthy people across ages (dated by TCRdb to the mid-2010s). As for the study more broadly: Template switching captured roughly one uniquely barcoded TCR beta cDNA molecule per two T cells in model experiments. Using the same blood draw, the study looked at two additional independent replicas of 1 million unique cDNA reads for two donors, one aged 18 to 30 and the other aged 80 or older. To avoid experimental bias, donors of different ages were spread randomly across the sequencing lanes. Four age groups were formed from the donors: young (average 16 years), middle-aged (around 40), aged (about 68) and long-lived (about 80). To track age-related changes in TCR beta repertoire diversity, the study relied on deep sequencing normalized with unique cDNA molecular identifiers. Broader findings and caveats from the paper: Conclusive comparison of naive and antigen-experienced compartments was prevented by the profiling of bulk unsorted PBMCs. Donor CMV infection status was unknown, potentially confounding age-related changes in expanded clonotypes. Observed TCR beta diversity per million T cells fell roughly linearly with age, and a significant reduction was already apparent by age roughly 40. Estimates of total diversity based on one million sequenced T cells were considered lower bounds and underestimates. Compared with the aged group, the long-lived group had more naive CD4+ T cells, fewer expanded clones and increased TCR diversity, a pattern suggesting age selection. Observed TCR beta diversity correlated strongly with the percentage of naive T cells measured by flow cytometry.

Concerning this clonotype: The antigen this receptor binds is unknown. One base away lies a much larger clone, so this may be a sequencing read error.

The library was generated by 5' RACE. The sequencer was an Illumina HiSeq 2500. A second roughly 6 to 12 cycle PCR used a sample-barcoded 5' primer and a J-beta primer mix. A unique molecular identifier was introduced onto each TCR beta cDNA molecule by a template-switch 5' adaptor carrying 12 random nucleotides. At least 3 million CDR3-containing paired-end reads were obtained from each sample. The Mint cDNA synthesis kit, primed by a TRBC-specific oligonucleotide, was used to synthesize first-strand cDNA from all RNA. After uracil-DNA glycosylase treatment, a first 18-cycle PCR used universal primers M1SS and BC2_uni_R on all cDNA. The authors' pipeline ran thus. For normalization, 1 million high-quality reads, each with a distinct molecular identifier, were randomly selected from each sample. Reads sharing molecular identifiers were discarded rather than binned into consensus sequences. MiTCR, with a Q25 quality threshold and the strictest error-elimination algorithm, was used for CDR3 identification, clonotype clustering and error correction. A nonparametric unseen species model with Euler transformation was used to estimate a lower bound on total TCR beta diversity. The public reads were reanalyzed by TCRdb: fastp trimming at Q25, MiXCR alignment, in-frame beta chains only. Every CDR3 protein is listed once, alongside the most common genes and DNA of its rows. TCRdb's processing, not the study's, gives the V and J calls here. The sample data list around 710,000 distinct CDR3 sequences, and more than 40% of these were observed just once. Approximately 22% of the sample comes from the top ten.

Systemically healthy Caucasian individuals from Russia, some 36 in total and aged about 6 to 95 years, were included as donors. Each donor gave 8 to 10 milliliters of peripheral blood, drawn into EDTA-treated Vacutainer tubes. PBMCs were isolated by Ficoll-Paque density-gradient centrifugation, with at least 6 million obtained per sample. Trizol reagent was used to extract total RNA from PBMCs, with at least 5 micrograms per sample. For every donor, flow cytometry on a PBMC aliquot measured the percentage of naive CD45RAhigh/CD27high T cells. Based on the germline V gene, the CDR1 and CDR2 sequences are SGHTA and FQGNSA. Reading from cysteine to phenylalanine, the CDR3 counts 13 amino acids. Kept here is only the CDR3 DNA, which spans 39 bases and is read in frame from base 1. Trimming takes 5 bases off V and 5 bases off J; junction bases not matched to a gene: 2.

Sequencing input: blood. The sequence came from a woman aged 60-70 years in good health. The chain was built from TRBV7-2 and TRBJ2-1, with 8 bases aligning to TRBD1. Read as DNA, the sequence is TGTGCCAGCAGCCAGACAGGGGACAATGAGCAGTTCTTC. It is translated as CASSQTGDNEQFF.